This T cell receptor beta chain comes out of a study of response to subunit inactivated influenza vaccine. TCRdb re-called the RT-PCR reads through MiXCR, storing one row per CDR3 protein. Seen here are 150,000 to 200,000 distinct CDR3 sequences, 10% to 15% observed once, and the top ten hold 25% to 30%. V lost 2 bases, J lost 5 bases, and 13 bases lay in between. Germline CDR1 reads SNHLY; CDR2 reads FYNNEI. The CDR3 spans 15 residues. These sequences were also reported in another study, on T cells expressing NK-cell markers. Per that study: Scientists made TCR beta cDNA using 5'RACE template switching with UMIs.

This TCR was sampled from a man between 50 and 59 years old who received an inactivated influenza vaccine. Sequenced material: CD8+ T cells sorted from PBMCs, taken 11 to 12 days after vaccination. V usage is TRBV2 and J usage is TRBJ1-5, with D unclear. CDR3 residues: CASSEFGEADQPQHF. As DNA, the CDR3 is TGTGCCAGCAGTGAATTTGGGGAGGCGGATCAGCCCCAGCATTTT.